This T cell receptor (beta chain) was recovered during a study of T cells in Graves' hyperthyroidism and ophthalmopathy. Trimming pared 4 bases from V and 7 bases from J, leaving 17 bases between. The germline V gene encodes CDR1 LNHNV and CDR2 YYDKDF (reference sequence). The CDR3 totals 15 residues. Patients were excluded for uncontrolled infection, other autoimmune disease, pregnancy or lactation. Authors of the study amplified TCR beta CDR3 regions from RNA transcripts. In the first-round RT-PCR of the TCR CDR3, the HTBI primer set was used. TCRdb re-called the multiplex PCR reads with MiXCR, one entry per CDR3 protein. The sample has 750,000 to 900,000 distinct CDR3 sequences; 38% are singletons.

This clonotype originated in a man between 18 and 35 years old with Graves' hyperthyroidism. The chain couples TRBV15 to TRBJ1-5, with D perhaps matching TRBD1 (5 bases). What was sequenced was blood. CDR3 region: CATSNRRTDEQPQHF. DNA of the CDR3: TGTGCCACCAGCAACAGGAGGACCGACGAGCAGCCCCAGCATTTT.